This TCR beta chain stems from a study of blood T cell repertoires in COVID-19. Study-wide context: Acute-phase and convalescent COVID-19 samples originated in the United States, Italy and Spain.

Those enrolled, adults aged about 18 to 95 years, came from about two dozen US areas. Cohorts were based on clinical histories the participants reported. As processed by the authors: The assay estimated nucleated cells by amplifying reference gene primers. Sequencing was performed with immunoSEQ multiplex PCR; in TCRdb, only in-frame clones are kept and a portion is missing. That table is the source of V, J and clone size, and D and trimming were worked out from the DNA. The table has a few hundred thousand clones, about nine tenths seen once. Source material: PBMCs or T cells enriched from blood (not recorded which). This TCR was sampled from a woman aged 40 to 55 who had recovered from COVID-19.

The CDR3 spells CASRPGTTQPQHF. The CDR3 DNA reads as TGTGCCAGCAGGCCCGGGACAACTCAGCCCCAGCATTTT. The rearrangement uses TRBV2 and TRBJ1-5, with D perhaps TRBD1 (6 bases). The germline V gene has CDR1 SNHLY and CDR2 FYNNEI. The CDR3 length is 13 residues. V was pared by 6 bases and J by 6 bases, with 12 bases between.